Listed here is a single TCR beta chain. Its target is unknown. A read error may account for a junction end that differs from germline. Alongside a J-beta primer mix, a sample-barcoded 5' primer served in a second PCR lasting about 6 to 12 cycles. Any given sample supplied a minimum of 2.5 million CDR3-containing paired-end reads. TCRdb ran MiXCR on the 5' RACE reads and lists one entry per CDR3 protein. The top ten clones hold approximately 17% of a sample with over a million distinct CDR3 sequences, 40% to 45% of them seen once. This sample was included in a study of blood T cells in healthy people across ages. Notes on the study in general: The unsorted PBMCs prevented any conclusive comparison of naive versus antigen-experienced cells. A strong correlation was seen between TCR beta diversity and naive T cell percentage. When set beside aged donors, long-lived donors presented more naive CD4+ cells and higher diversity.

The CDR3 is made up of 16 amino acids. Germline assignment: CDR1 SNHLY and CDR2 FYNNEI. This TCR came from a woman in her fifties or sixties in good health. The chain is built from TRBV2 and TRBJ1-6, with 8 nucleotides matching TRBD1. The sample was blood. CDR3 DNA: TGTGCCAGCAGCCCGACAGGGGTCGATATTTCCGCACCCCCCCACTTT. It specifies CASSPTGVDISAPPHF.